Listed here are 22 T cell receptor beta chains from one sample, sequenced in a study of T cells in Graves' hyperthyroidism and ophthalmopathy. It was RNA transcripts that yielded the amplified TCR beta CDR3 regions. Researchers ran a first-round RT-PCR on the TCR CDR3 using the HTBI primer set. TCRdb fed the multiplex PCR reads into MiXCR, producing one record per CDR3 protein. The data show around 300,000 distinct CDR3 sequences, 22% seen once. The sample was blood. The source of these receptors is a man aged 25 to 40 with Graves' ophthalmopathy.

This chain uses TRBV29-1 with TRBJ2-1; 10 bases map to TRBD2. The CDR3 runs to 14 residues. V gave up 6 bases and J gave up 8 bases; unmatched junction bases: 10. Per the germline V gene, CDR1 is SQVTM and CDR2 is ANQGSEA. The CDR3 nucleotides read TGCAGCGTAGGACTAGCGGAATCAGTTTATGAGCAGTTCTTC. Protein product: CSVGLAESVYEQFF.

This clonotype occurred a few times. The chain joins TRBV7-9 to TRBJ2-7; the D call may be TRBD1 or TRBD2 (5 bases each). The V end was cut by 1 base, the J end by 4 bases, with 8 bases between. From germline, CDR1 is SEHNR and CDR2 FQNEAQ (reference sequence). The CDR3 length is 13 residues. CDR3 protein: CASSLGWGYEQYF. As DNA, the CDR3 is TGTGCCAGCAGCTTAGGTTGGGGGTACGAGCAGTACTTC.

This clonotype was seen more than once but under ten times. The rearrangement joins TRBV13 to TRBJ2-1; 8 bases are a match to TRBD2. This CDR3 has 16 residues. Germline CDR1 is PRHDT and CDR2 is FYEKMQ (reference sequence). V shed 0 bases and J 5 bases; nucleotides not matched to a gene: 6. In nucleotides, the CDR3 is TGTGCCAGCAGCTTAGGCCCAGCGGGAGTTAACAATGAGCAGTTCTTC. The encoded protein is CASSLGPAGVNNEQFF.

This clonotype was seen a handful of times. The chain carries TRBV28 and TRBJ2-7, with 9 bases lining up with TRBD1. V lost 6 bases and J lost 5; bases outside the gene matches: 11. Germline CDR1 reads MDHEN; CDR2 reads SYDVKM. This CDR3 spans 15 amino acids. CDR3 in DNA: TGTGCCAGCAGCCGTAAACCGGGACAGGGACACGAGCAGTACTTC. Protein product: CASSRKPGQGHEQYF.

This clonotype was counted ten times or more. The rearrangement joins TRBV3-1 to TRBJ1-1; D not certain. V gave up 1 base and J gave up 7 bases, with 7 bases separating them. Germline lookup yields CDR1 LGHDT and CDR2 YNNKEL (reference sequence). This CDR3 region has 12 residues. The CDR3 DNA sequence: TGTGCCAGCAGCCAAGGTGGAGTTGAAGCTTTCTTT. Translating gives CASSQGGVEAFF.

This clonotype occurred many times. The chain has TRBV3-1 and TRBJ2-1, with 10 nucleotides matching TRBD2. Germline V gene data show CDR1 as LGHDT and CDR2 as YNNKEL (reference sequence). The J segment lost 6 bases and the V segment lost 4 bases, leaving 6 bases of the junction unmatched. CDR3 length equals 15 residues. The DNA for the CDR3 is TGTGCCAGCAGCCCTAACCCTAGCGGGAGCAATGAGCAGTTCTTC. It translates to CASSPNPSGSNEQFF.

Many counts were recorded for this clonotype. V usage is TRBV6-5 and J usage is TRBJ1-1; 9 bases line up with TRBD1. There are 15 residues in the CDR3. V trimming: 0 bases; J trimming: 5 bases; junction bases outside the gene matches: 4. Germline V lookup: CDR1 MNHEY, CDR2 SVGAGI. Here the CDR3 reads CASSYSGQGVTEAFF. CDR3 coding DNA: TGTGCCAGCAGTTACTCGGGACAGGGAGTAACTGAAGCTTTCTTT.

Only a few counts were recorded for this clonotype. The chain uses TRBV20-1 and TRBJ2-7; D unresolved. The CDR3 loop spans 14 amino acids. Trimming cost V 1 base and J 6 bases, with 16 bases left between them. The germline V gene has CDR1 DFQATT and CDR2 SNEGSKA (reference sequence). Written as DNA, the CDR3 is TGCAGTGCTAGAGCTGATTTGGGGAATACCGAGCAGTACTTC. Translating it yields CSARADLGNTEQYF.

The gene calls are TRBV4-1 and TRBJ1-1, with D perhaps matching TRBD1 (6 bases). Trimming shortened V by 1 base and J by 1 base, and 13 bases separated the two germline ends. Germline V CDR1 and CDR2: MGHRA, YSYEKL. The CDR3 spans 16 residues. The CDR3 reads CASSQADRSSNTEAFF. CDR3 nucleotides: TGCGCCAGCAGCCAAGCTGACAGGTCCTCGAACACTGAAGCTTTCTTT.

The V and J genes are TRBV12-3 or TRBV12-4 and TRBJ2-1; TRBD1 or TRBD2 may be the D gene (5 bases each). The V end lost 8 bases, the J end lost 8 bases, and 16 bases lay between the germline ends. CDR3 size: 13 residues. CDR3 DNA: TGTGCCAGCTCACCACGGGGCTTCTATGAGCAGTTCTTC. Its translation: CASSPRGFYEQFF.

The rearrangement joins TRBV3-1 to TRBJ2-5, with 8 bases identical to TRBD2. Germline V lookup: CDR1 LGHDT, CDR2 YNNKEL (reference sequence). V was pared by 0 bases and J by 5 bases, with 8 bases of the junction left unmatched. This CDR3 is 16 amino acids long. The CDR3 region is CASSQDPGLAAETQYF. CDR3 in DNA: TGTGCCAGCAGCCAAGATCCAGGACTAGCAGCCGAGACCCAGTACTTC.

This clonotype occurred a few times. V is TRBV13 and J is TRBJ2-5; 13 bases are shared with TRBD2. Germline V CDR1 and CDR2: PRHDT, FYEKMQ (reference sequence). J lost 3 bases, V lost 5 bases, and 3 bases had no gene match. This CDR3 is 15 amino acids long. The chain's CDR3 is CASSGLAGEEETQYF. CDR3 nucleotides: TGTGCCAGCAGCGGACTAGCGGGAGAAGAAGAGACCCAGTACTTC.

This clonotype has a handful of counts. This rearrangement joins TRBV6-5 to TRBJ2-5; D is perhaps TRBD1 (5 bases). CDR1 and CDR2 (germline): MNHEY, SVGAGI. The CDR3 runs to 14 residues. Between the trimmed V and J ends, which lost 4 bases and 2 bases, there was a span of 11 bases. The DNA for the CDR3 is TGTGCCAGCAGTTCCAGGGCTGATCAAGAGACCCAGTACTTC. Amino acids: CASSSRADQETQYF.

This clonotype was seen at least ten times. The genes are TRBV13 and TRBJ2-7; D remains ambiguous. V was clipped by 5 bases and J by 2 bases, with 7 bases between them. Germline lookup yields CDR1 PRHDT and CDR2 FYEKMQ (reference sequence). The CDR3 extends over 12 amino acids. This CDR3 reads CASSPLPYEQYF. The CDR3 DNA reads as TGTGCCAGCAGCCCCCTCCCCTACGAGCAGTACTTC.

V and J are TRBV5-5 and TRBJ2-5; 9 bases align to TRBD2. J was trimmed by 4 bases and V by 3 bases; bases with no gene match: 7. This CDR3 is 15 amino acids long. Germline V gene lookup returns CDR1 SGHKS and CDR2 YYEKEE (reference sequence). The CDR3 bases are TGTGCCAGCAGCTCTATCCTAGCGGGAACAGAGACCCAGTACTTC. Its protein product is CASSSILAGTETQYF.

This chain joins TRBV12-3 or TRBV12-4 and TRBJ1-3; possible D gene TRBD1, 5 bases. Trimming took off 5 bases at V and 7 bases at J, with 12 bases between the two ends. There are 13 residues in the CDR3. The CDR3 loop reads CASSPTTANTIYF. The CDR3 region has the DNA TGTGCCAGCAGTCCTACGACAGCCAACACCATATATTTT.

This clonotype was recorded a few times. This chain connects TRBV3-1 to TRBJ1-3; TRBD1 is a possible D gene (6 bases). Trimming pared 4 bases from V and 4 bases from J, leaving 11 bases between. The CDR3 has 14 residues. In germline, CDR1 is LGHDT, CDR2 YNNKEL (reference sequence). Here the CDR3 DNA reads TGTGCCAGCAGCCCCGGGACAAAAGGAAACACCATATATTTT. Translation gives CASSPGTKGNTIYF.

This clonotype was seen a handful of times. V usage is TRBV5-1 and J usage is TRBJ2-5; D remains ambiguous. The CDR3 runs 13 residues. Trimming removed 1 base from V and 0 bases from J, with 4 bases in between. Looked up from germline, CDR1 is SGHRS and CDR2 is YFSETQ. The DNA of the CDR3 is TGCGCCAGCAGCTTGCAGTACCAAGAGACCCAGTACTTC. Translated, it gives CASSLQYQETQYF.

There are a few counts of this clonotype. The rearrangement links TRBV29-1 to TRBJ2-5; no reliable D call. The V gene lost 7 bases and the J gene lost 2 bases, with 14 bases spanning the gap. This CDR3 region has 13 residues. Germline CDR1 reads SQVTM; CDR2 reads ANQGSEA. The CDR3 region is CSARRTQQETQYF. CDR3 DNA sequence: TGCAGCGCCCGTCGGACGCAACAAGAGACCCAGTACTTC.

The rearrangement uses TRBV20-1 and TRBJ1-3; D possibly corresponds to TRBD1 (6 bases). Germline V lookup: CDR1 DFQATT, CDR2 SNEGSKA (reference sequence). Trimming removed 6 bases from V and 1 base from J, with 10 bases in between. There are 13 residues in the CDR3. The CDR3 sequence: CSAHTGSGNTIYF. The CDR3 DNA reads as TGCAGTGCACACACAGGGTCTGGAAACACCATATATTTT.

V gene TRBV20-1 combines with J gene TRBJ2-1; unclear D gene. The germline V gene encodes CDR1 DFQATT and CDR2 SNEGSKA (reference sequence). This CDR3 comprises 14 residues. Between the trimmed V and J ends, which lost 6 bases and 4 bases, there was a span of 16 bases. In nucleotides, the CDR3 is TGCAGTGCGGTTCGGCACGGACCTTACAATGAGCAGTTCTTC. Protein product: CSAVRHGPYNEQFF.

In the case of this clonotype: One base away lies a much larger clone, so this may be a sequencing read error. The chain couples TRBV2 to TRBJ2-3, with TRBD1 identical over 7 bases. The CDR3 spans 15 residues. Germline V gene lookup returns CDR1 SNHLY and CDR2 FYNNEI. CDR3 DNA: TGTGCCGGCAGTGAACAGGGGTTTAGCACAGATACGCAGTATTTT. Translating it yields CAGSEQGFSTDTQYF.